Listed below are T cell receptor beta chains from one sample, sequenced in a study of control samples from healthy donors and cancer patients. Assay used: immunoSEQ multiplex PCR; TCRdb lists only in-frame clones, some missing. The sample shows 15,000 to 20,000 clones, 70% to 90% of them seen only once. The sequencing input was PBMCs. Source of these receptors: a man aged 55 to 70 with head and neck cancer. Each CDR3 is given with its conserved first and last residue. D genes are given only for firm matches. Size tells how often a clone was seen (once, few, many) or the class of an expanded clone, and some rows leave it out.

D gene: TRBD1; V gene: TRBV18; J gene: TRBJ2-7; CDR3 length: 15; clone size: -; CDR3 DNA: TGTGCCAGCTCACCTCTCCTGGACAGGACCTACGAGCAGTACTTC; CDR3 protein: CASSPLLDRTYEQYF
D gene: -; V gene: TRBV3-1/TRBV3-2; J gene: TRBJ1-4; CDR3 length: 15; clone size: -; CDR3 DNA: TGTGCCAGCAGCCAAGCGGGACTGGCAAATGAAAAACTGTTTTTT; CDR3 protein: CASSQAGLANEKLFF
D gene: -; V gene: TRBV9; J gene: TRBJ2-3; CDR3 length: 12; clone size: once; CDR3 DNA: TGTGCCAGCAGCGTAGAAGGGGGTACGCAGTATTTT; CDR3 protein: CASSVEGGTQYF
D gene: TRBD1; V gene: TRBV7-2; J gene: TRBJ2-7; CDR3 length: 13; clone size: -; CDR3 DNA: TGTGCCAGCAGCACAACAGGGGTCTACGAGCAGTACTTC; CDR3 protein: CASSTTGVYEQYF
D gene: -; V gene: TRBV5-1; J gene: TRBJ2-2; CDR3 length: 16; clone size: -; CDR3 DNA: TGCGCCAGCAGCTTTAGTAGTAGGGTGAACACCGGGGAGCTGTTTTTT; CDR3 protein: CASSFSSRVNTGELFF
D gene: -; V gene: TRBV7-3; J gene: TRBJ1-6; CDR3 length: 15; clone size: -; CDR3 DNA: TGTGCCAGCAGCTATGGGGTCCCCGGGGGTGTACCCCTCCACTTT; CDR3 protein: CASSYGVPGGVPLHF
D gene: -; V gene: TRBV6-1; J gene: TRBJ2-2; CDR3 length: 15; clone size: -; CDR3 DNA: TGTGCCAGCAGTGAAGCCTGGGTTAGAACCGGGGAGCTGTTTTTT; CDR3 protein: CASSEAWVRTGELFF
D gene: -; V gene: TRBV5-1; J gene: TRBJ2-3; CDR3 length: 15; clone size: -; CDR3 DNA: TGCGCCAGCTCCAGAGGGGGGGCCTACACAGATACGCAGTATTTT; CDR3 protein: CASSRGGAYTDTQYF
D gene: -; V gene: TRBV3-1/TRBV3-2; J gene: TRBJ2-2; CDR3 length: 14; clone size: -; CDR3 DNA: TGTGCCAGCAGTGGGGGTTGGGGGACCGGGGAGCTGTTTTTT; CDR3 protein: CASSGGWGTGELFF
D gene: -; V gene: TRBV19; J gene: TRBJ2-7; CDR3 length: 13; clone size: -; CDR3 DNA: TGTGCCAGTAGAAAGGGCCGCCTTTTCGAGCAGTACTTC; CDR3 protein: CASRKGRLFEQYF
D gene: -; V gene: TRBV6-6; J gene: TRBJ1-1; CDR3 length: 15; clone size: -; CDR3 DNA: TGTGCCAGCAGTTACTCGACGCAGGTGGGCACTGAAGCTTTCTTT; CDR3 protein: CASSYSTQVGTEAFF
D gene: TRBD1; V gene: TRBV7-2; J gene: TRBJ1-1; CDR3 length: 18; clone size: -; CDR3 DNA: TGTGCCAGCAGCTTAATCGGGTCAGGGGGAAAGGAGGACACTGAAGCTTTCTTT; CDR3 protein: CASSLIGSGGKEDTEAFF
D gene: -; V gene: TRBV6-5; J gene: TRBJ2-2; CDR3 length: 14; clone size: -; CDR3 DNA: TGTGCCACCCAAGAGGACACTCTTACCGGGGAGCTGTTTTTT; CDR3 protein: CATQEDTLTGELFF
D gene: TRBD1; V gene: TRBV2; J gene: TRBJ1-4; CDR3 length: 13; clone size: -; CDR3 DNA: TGTGCCAGCAGGGACAGGGGCATTGAAAAACTGTTTTTT; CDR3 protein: CASRDRGIEKLFF
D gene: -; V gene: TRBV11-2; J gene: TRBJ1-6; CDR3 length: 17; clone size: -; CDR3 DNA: TGTGCCAGCAGCACCCGTCTATGGGGCTCCTATAATTCACCCCTCCACTTT; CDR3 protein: CASSTRLWGSYNSPLHF
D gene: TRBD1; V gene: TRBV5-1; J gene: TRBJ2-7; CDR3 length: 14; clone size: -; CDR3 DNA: TGCGCCAGCAGCTTGGGGGACAGGGTAAACGAGCAGTACTTC; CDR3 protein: CASSLGDRVNEQYF
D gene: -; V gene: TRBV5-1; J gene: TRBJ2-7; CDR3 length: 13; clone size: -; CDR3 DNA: TGCGCCAGCAGCTCCGGGCCTTTCTACGAGCAGTACTTC; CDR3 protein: CASSSGPFYEQYF
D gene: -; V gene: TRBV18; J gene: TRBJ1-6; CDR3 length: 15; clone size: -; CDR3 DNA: TGTGCCAGCTCACCAGGGATCTCCTATAATTCACCCCTCCACTTT; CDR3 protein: CASSPGISYNSPLHF
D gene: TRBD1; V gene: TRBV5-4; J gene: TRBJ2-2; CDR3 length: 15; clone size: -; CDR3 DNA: TGTGCCAGCAGCGGCTGGACAGGGGACACCGGGGAGCTGTTTTTT; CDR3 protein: CASSGWTGDTGELFF
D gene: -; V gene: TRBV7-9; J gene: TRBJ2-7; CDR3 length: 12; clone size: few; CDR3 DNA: TGTGCCAGCAGCTTAGCGGGAGCCGAGCAGTACTTC; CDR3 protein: CASSLAGAEQYF
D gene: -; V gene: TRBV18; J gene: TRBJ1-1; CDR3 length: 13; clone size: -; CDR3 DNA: TGTGCCAGCTCACCACAGGGGCCGGTTGAAGCTTTCTTT; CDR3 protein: CASSPQGPVEAFF
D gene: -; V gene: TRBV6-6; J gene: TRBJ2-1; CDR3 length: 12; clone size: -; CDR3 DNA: TGTGCCAGCAGTTCTTGGGGCGATGAGCAGTTCTTC; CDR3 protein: CASSSWGDEQFF
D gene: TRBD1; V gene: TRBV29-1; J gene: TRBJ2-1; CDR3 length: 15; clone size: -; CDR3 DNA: TGCAGCGTTGAAGGTGGGACAGGGTTGGTGAATGAGCAGTTCTTC; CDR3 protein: CSVEGGTGLVNEQFF
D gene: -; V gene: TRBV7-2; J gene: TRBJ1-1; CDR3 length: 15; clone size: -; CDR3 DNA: TGTGCCAGCAGCTTAGCTTCCCGGACAACAAATGAAGCTTTCTTT; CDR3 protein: CASSLASRTTNEAFF
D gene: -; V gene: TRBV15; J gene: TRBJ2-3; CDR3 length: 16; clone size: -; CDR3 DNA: TGTGCCACCAGCAGAGGAGAAGGGATTAGCACAGATACGCAGTATTTT; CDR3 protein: CATSRGEGISTDTQYF
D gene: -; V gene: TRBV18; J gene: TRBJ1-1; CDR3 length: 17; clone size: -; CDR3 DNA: TGTGCCAGCTCACCACCGAGGCCGGGGGCCGCCGGCACTGAAGCTTTCTTT; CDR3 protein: CASSPPRPGAAGTEAFF